This entry lists 27 T cell receptor beta chains sequenced from one sample in a study of OX40 agonist ivuxolimab in advanced cancers. This table comes from immunoSEQ multiplex PCR, and its TCRdb copy is limited to in-frame clones, with some not included. The table shows nearly 60,000 clones, with approximately 88% occurring only once. Sequencing used CD4+ or CD8+ T cells sorted from blood, obtained in a trial of the OX40 agonist ivuxolimab. These receptors came from an adult with an advanced solid tumor such as melanoma, head and neck, liver or kidney cancer.

The rearrangement uses TRBV2 and TRBJ2-1; tentatively, D is TRBD2 (5 bases). Germline lookup yields CDR1 SNHLY and CDR2 FYNNEI. Trimming took 7 bases from V and 2 from J, leaving 12 bases between them. The CDR3 is made up of 14 amino acids. This chain's CDR3 is CASTRSGTYNEQFF. The CDR3 nucleotides read TGTGCCAGCACCCGGAGCGGAACCTACAATGAGCAGTTCTTC.

This sequence joins TRBV7-9 and TRBJ2-7, with D possibly being TRBD2 (6 bases). CDR1 and CDR2 (germline): SEHNR, FQNEAQ (reference sequence). The CDR3 covers 15 residues. The V end was cut by 1 base, the J end by 0 bases, with 10 bases between. The CDR3 DNA sequence: TGTGCCAGCAGCTTAGAAGGCGGGGTCTCCTACGAGCAGTACTTC. Its translation: CASSLEGGVSYEQYF.

The CDR3 sequence is CASSGTGTDQETQYF. The DNA of the CDR3 is TGCGCCAGCAGCGGAACCGGGACAGATCAAGAGACCCAGTACTTC. The V gene is TRBV5-1, the J gene TRBJ2-5; 7 nucleotides align to TRBD1. V shed 4 bases, J shed 2 bases, and the junction held 8 bases outside the gene matches. CDR3 size: 15 residues. CDR1 is SGHRS and CDR2 is YFSETQ in the germline V gene.

A remark on this clone: The junction departs from germline at one end; a sequencing error may be responsible. The chain couples TRBV18 to TRBJ1-2; a possible D gene is TRBD1 (6 bases). Germline CDR1 KGHSH, CDR2 LQKENI. CDR3 size: 13 residues. CDR3 in DNA: TGTGCCAGCTCTCCACAGGGAAACTATGGCTACACCTTC. It codes for CASSPQGNYGYTF.

This chain joins TRBV5-4 and TRBJ2-7; 16 nucleotides match TRBD2. V shed 4 bases and J 3 bases; nucleotides not matched to a gene: 4. The CDR3 runs 16 residues. Germline-derived CDR1 and CDR2 are SGHNT and YYREEE (reference sequence). CDR3 DNA sequence: TGTGCCAGCAGCCAGGGACTAGCGGGAGGGGGCTACGAGCAGTACTTC. Translation: CASSQGLAGGGYEQYF.

This clone was found once. The V and J genes are TRBV5-1 and TRBJ2-3, with 7 bases lining up with TRBD2. After removal of 5 bases from V and 0 bases from J, the junction contained 6 bases not matched to a gene. The CDR3 is made up of 15 amino acids. Germline CDR1 reads SGHRS; CDR2 reads YFSETQ. CDR3 region: CASRPSGTSTDTQYF. The CDR3 DNA is TGCGCCAGCAGACCCAGCGGGACTAGCACAGATACGCAGTATTTT. Complete variable domain (other parts from reference TRBV5-1 and TRBJ2-3): KAGVTQTPRYLIKTRGQQVTLSCSPISGHRSVSWYQQTPGQGLQFLFEYFSETQRNKGNFPGRFSGRQFSNSRSEMNVSTLELGDSALYLCASRPSGTSTDTQYFGPGTRLTVL.

CDR3 sequence: CSVLDGRNTGELFF. The CDR3 coding sequence is TGCAGCGTTTTAGACGGGAGAAACACCGGGGAGCTGTTTTTT. The chain couples TRBV29-1 to TRBJ2-2; D perhaps matches TRBD2 (6 bases). The CDR3 runs 14 residues. Trimming shortened V by 5 bases and J by 2 bases, and 12 bases separated the two germline ends. Germline-derived CDR1 and CDR2 are SQVTM and ANQGSEA.

This clone was seen a few times. The rearrangement links TRBV30 to TRBJ1-1; D is uncertain. Germline loops: CDR1 GTSNPN, CDR2 SVGIG (reference sequence). Trimming left V 3 bases short and J 5 bases short, with 19 bases between. CDR3 length equals 15 residues. CDR3 bases: TGTGCCTGGAGATTGTTCAGTGGCAGCGGAACTGAAGCTTTCTTT. Its protein is CAWRLFSGSGTEAFF.

This chain connects TRBV19 to TRBJ2-5; 12 bases agree with TRBD2. V shed 3 bases, J shed 4 bases, and the junction held 9 bases outside the gene matches. CDR1 and CDR2 (germline): LNHDA, SQIVND (reference sequence). This CDR3 region has 17 residues. CDR3 amino acids: CASSIQTSGRFGETQYF. The CDR3 region has the DNA TGTGCCAGTAGTATCCAGACTAGCGGGAGATTTGGAGAGACCCAGTACTTC.

The rearrangement joins TRBV2 to TRBJ1-4; the D is unclear. The CDR3 is made up of 11 amino acids. Germline CDR1 SNHLY, CDR2 FYNNEI. Trimming pared 8 bases from V and 11 bases from J, leaving 12 bases between. This chain's CDR3 is CASAPEGKLFF. For the CDR3, the DNA is TGTGCCAGCGCTCCCGAAGGGAAACTGTTTTTT.

The rearrangement uses TRBV28 and TRBJ2-7; D is possibly TRBD1 (6 bases). V was shortened by 6 bases and J by 4 bases, with 19 bases between the two germline ends. The germline CDR1 and CDR2 sequences are MDHEN and SYDVKM. The CDR3 is 15 residues long. CDR3 residues: CASRRQVKLGYEQYF. CDR3 DNA: TGTGCCAGCAGGAGACAGGTCAAACTGGGGTACGAGCAGTACTTC.

The CDR3 region is CASSLSGTGNTIYF. CDR3 nucleotides: TGTGCCAGCAGCTTATCAGGAACTGGAAACACCATATATTTT. This rearrangement joins TRBV13 to TRBJ1-3; D is unresolved. This CDR3 contains 14 residues. The V gene's germline CDR1 is PRHDT and CDR2 FYEKMQ (reference sequence). V lost 2 bases and J 2 bases, leaving 7 bases between the germline ends.

The chain uses TRBV6-4 and TRBJ1-5; TRBD1 is a possible D gene (6 bases). Trimming stripped 5 bases from V and 3 bases from J, with 14 bases between. The CDR3 covers 15 residues. Germline V gene data show CDR1 as MRHNA and CDR2 as SNTAGT. This CDR3 reads CASSPSTGNNQPQHF. DNA of the CDR3: TGTGCCAGCAGTCCCTCCACAGGGAACAATCAGCCCCAGCATTTT.

V and J are TRBV5-5 and TRBJ1-5, with 9 bases that match TRBD1. V lost 4 bases and J lost 5; bases outside the gene matches: 1. This CDR3 region has 13 residues. The germline CDR1 and CDR2 sequences are SGHKS and YYEKEE (reference sequence). CDR3 loop: CASSGTGYQPQHF. CDR3 DNA: TGTGCCAGCAGCGGGACAGGGTATCAGCCCCAGCATTTT. Full variable domain (remainder filled in from reference TRBV5-5 and TRBJ1-5): DAGVTQSPTHLIKTRGQQVTLRCSPISGHKSVSWYQQVLGQGPQFIFQYYEKEERGRGNFPDRFSARQFPNYSSELNVNALLLGDSALYLCASSGTGYQPQHFGDGTRLSIL.

J is TRBJ2-1 and V is TRBV12-5, with 7 bases identical to TRBD2. CDR3 size: 17 residues. Trimming removed 5 bases from V and 3 bases from J; junction bases left unmatched: 13. Germline V lookup: CDR1 LGHNT, CDR2 FRNRAP. CDR3 in amino acids: CASGGHTSERRYNEQFF. DNA for the CDR3: TGTGCTAGTGGTGGACATACTAGCGAAAGACGCTACAATGAGCAGTTCTTC.

V gene TRBV6-1 combines with J gene TRBJ2-2; the D is unclear. The CDR3 is 13 residues long. CDR1 is MNHNS and CDR2 is SASEGT in the germline V gene. Trimming left V 6 bases short and J 6 bases short, with 11 bases between. The CDR3 reads CASRPLFAGELFF. The CDR3 DNA is TGTGCCAGCAGACCACTGTTTGCCGGGGAGCTGTTTTTT.

With regard to this clone: The same CDR3 can be traced to other DNA sequences in this sample. The chain recombines TRBV11-2 with TRBJ2-7; TRBD1 aligns across 7 bases. The germline V gene encodes CDR1 SGHAT and CDR2 FQNNGV. The CDR3 is 12 amino acids. J gave up 4 bases and V 4 bases, and 1 base lay outside the gene matches. This CDR3 reads CASSSQGYEQYF. The CDR3 DNA reads TGTGCCAGCAGCTCACAGGGGTACGAGCAGTACTTC.

The chain is built from TRBV6-6 and TRBJ2-1, with D possibly being TRBD2 (6 bases). Germline V gene lookup returns CDR1 MNHNY and CDR2 SVGAGI (reference sequence). This CDR3 comprises 14 residues. The V end was cut by 0 bases, the J end by 12 bases, with 15 bases between. The CDR3, as DNA: TGTGCCAGCAGTTACTCTAAGGCGGGGCCGGGGCAGTTCTTC. This encodes CASSYSKAGPGQFF.

This sequence joins TRBV29-1 and TRBJ1-4, with TRBD1 matching over 7 bases. Trimming removed 2 bases from V and 4 bases from J; junction bases left unmatched: 4. The length of the CDR3 is 14 residues. The V gene's germline CDR1 is SQVTM and CDR2 ANQGSEA. Here the CDR3 reads CSVESTGVNEKLFF. CDR3 bases: TGCAGCGTTGAATCCACAGGGGTTAATGAAAAACTGTTTTTT.

The gene calls are TRBV19 and TRBJ2-3; 10 bases are shared with TRBD2. The CDR3 contains 16 residues. CDR1 and CDR2 from the germline V gene are LNHDA and SQIVND (reference sequence). V lost 1 base, J lost 1 base, and 2 bases stayed unmatched. The CDR3 sequence: CASSIVLAGGTDTQYF. Here the CDR3 DNA reads TGTGCCAGTAGTATAGTCCTAGCGGGAGGCACAGATACGCAGTATTTT.

The chain recombines TRBV14 with TRBJ2-3, with D possibly called TRBD1 or TRBD2 (5 bases each). Looked up from germline, CDR1 is SGHDN and CDR2 is FVKESK. This CDR3 has 15 amino acids. V dropped 2 bases and J dropped 2 bases, with 11 bases sitting between them. The CDR3, as DNA: TGTGCCAGCAGCCAAAGGGGACCGACCACAGATACGCAGTATTTT. Translating it yields CASSQRGPTTDTQYF.

The CDR3 here is CASSAKTGGVKYTEAFF. The CDR3 coding sequence is TGTGCCAGCAGCGCAAAGACAGGGGGCGTCAAGTACACTGAAGCTTTCTTT. The chain is built from TRBV9 and TRBJ1-1; 10 bases map to TRBD1. V shed 3 bases, J shed 3 bases, and the junction held 11 bases outside the gene matches. The length of the CDR3 is 17 residues. CDR1 is SGDLS and CDR2 is YYNGEE in the germline V gene.

The chain carries TRBV18 and TRBJ2-2, with no clear D. V lost 3 bases and J lost 5, with 10 bases in between. The V gene's germline CDR1 is KGHSH and CDR2 LQKENI. The CDR3 runs 14 residues. CDR3 bases: TGTGCCAGCTCACCCGCCTCCCTGACCGGGGAGCTGTTTTTT. Amino acids: CASSPASLTGELFF.

V and J are TRBV6-5 and TRBJ2-3; no clear D. The CDR3 loop spans 15 amino acids. Between the trimmed V and J ends, which lost 0 bases and 1 base, there was a span of 8 bases. Germline V CDR1 and CDR2: MNHEY, SVGAGI. This CDR3 is CASSYSLARTDTQYF. The CDR3 nucleotides read TGTGCCAGCAGTTACTCGTTGGCACGCACAGATACGCAGTATTTT.

The table lists this clone with a count of one. The chain carries TRBV28 and TRBJ2-7; D not resolved. CDR1 MDHEN and CDR2 SYDVKM come from the germline V gene. The V gene lost 3 bases and the J gene lost 2 bases, with 5 bases spanning the gap. This CDR3 spans 12 amino acids. CDR3 coding DNA: TGTGCCAGCAGTTTGGCCGCCTACGAGCAGTACTTC. This codes for CASSLAAYEQYF.

The rearrangement links TRBV6-5 to TRBJ1-3; D not certain. Germline V gene data show CDR1 as MNHEY and CDR2 as SVGAGI. V lost 8 bases, J lost 9 bases, and 17 bases lay in between. The CDR3 contains 13 residues. The CDR3 region has the DNA TGTGCCAGCGACCCCAGAGGGAGCGGCACCATATATTTT. This gives the protein CASDPRGSGTIYF.

The V call is TRBV7-9, the J call TRBJ2-7; maybe TRBD2 (5 bases). The J call is doubtful: the DNA matches TRBJ2-5 better. Germline V CDR1 and CDR2: SEHNR, FQNEAQ (reference sequence). The CDR3 runs 14 residues. The CDR3 is CASSLASEQETQYF. The CDR3 region has the DNA TGTGCCAGCAGCTTAGCTAGCGAACAAGAGACCCAGTACTTC.